These 27 T cell receptor beta chains came from one sample sequenced in a study of blood T cell repertoires in COVID-19. Using immunoSEQ multiplex PCR, the repertoire was profiled, and TCRdb retains in-frame clones only, with some absent. The repertoire holds around 450,000 clones, with around 88% as singletons. Sequencing was carried out using peripheral blood. The receptors shown here come from a woman in her 30s with acute or convalescent COVID-19.

The rearrangement uses TRBV5-1 and TRBJ1-2; 10 bases align to TRBD1. The germline V gene encodes CDR1 SGHRS and CDR2 YFSETQ. After removal of 4 bases from V and 7 bases from J, the junction contained 4 bases not matched to a gene. This CDR3 is 13 amino acids long. The CDR3, as DNA: TGCGCCAGCAGCCCTCGGGACAGGGGTGGCTACACCTTC. It encodes CASSPRDRGGYTF.

This clone showed up just once. The V and J genes are TRBV15 and TRBJ1-4; 8 bases are shared with TRBD1. With V trimmed by 3 bases and J by 4 bases, 7 bases remained unmatched. The CDR3 covers 16 residues. Per germline, CDR1 LNHNV and CDR2 YYDKDF (reference sequence). The CDR3, as DNA: TGTGCCACCAGCAGTCTACAGGGGGGGGATAATGAAAAACTGTTTTTT. It is translated as CATSSLQGGDNEKLFF.

The rearrangement uses TRBV27 and TRBJ2-1, with D uncertain. Trimming took off 4 bases at V and 7 bases at J, with 11 bases between the two ends. The CDR3 is 13 amino acids. From germline, CDR1 is MNHEY and CDR2 SMNVEV (reference sequence). CDR3 residues: CASSYGGQNEQFF. The DNA of the CDR3 is TGTGCCAGCAGTTACGGTGGTCAAAATGAGCAGTTCTTC.

The rearrangement links TRBV28 to TRBJ1-3, with 7 bases matching TRBD1. From germline, CDR1 is MDHEN and CDR2 SYDVKM. This CDR3 is built from 16 residues. V shed 4 bases and J 1 base; nucleotides not matched to a gene: 7. CDR3 in DNA: TGTGCCAGCAGTTCCCCAGGGGGGAGGTCTGGAAACACCATATATTTT. Protein sequence: CASSSPGGRSGNTIYF.

The chain has TRBV27 and TRBJ2-1; 10 bases match TRBD1. The V and J ends lost 2 bases and 4 bases, in that order; junction bases with no gene match: 5. The CDR3 is 16 residues long. Germline V gives CDR1 MNHEY, CDR2 SMNVEV (reference sequence). In DNA form, the CDR3 reads TGTGCCAGCAGTTTAAAGGCGGGACAGGGGTACAATGAGCAGTTCTTC. It specifies CASSLKAGQGYNEQFF.

This chain joins TRBV10-2 and TRBJ1-2; TRBD1 matches 9 bases. This CDR3 comprises 15 residues. Germline CDR1 is WSHSY and CDR2 is SAAADI. With 6 bases clipped from V and 2 bases from J, the junction kept 7 bases outside the gene matches. The CDR3 region is CASRPGTGKNYGYTF. The DNA of the CDR3 is TGCGCCAGCAGACCAGGGACAGGGAAAAACTATGGCTACACCTTC.

This chain uses TRBV5-1 with TRBJ2-1; TRBD2 aligns across 8 bases. The CDR3 is 14 residues long. Germline loops: CDR1 SGHRS, CDR2 YFSETQ. The J segment lost 8 bases and the V segment lost 5 bases, leaving 9 bases of the junction unmatched. CDR3: CASRFGSGDYEQFF. CDR3 bases: TGCGCCAGCAGATTTGGTAGCGGGGATTATGAGCAGTTCTTC.

This chain uses TRBV5-6 with TRBJ2-3; D is possibly TRBD2 (6 bases). V lost 3 bases, J lost 5 bases, and 10 bases lay in between. The CDR3 is 13 amino acids. Germline V gene lookup returns CDR1 SGHDT and CDR2 YYEEEE. The CDR3 DNA reads as TGTGCCAGCAGCTCGGGGGATGGAGATACGCAGTATTTT. Its translation is CASSSGDGDTQYF. The full variable domain, rest sourced from reference TRBV5-6 and TRBJ2-3, is DAGVTQSPTHLIKTRGQQVTLRCSPKSGHDTVSWYQQALGQGPQFIFQYYEEEERQRGNFPDRFSGHQFPNYSSELNVNALLLGDSALYLCASSSGDGDTQYFGPGTRLTVL.

This chain uses TRBV19 with TRBJ2-1, with D perhaps matching TRBD2 (5 bases). Trimming removed 5 bases at V and 8 bases at J, with 22 bases between. Germline CDR1 reads LNHDA; CDR2 reads SQIVND (reference sequence). The CDR3 is made up of 16 amino acids. The CDR3 loop is CASSPYRTSIVDEQFF. CDR3 in DNA: TGTGCCAGTAGTCCGTACCGGACTTCGATAGTGGATGAGCAGTTCTTC. The variable domain in full, completed from reference TRBV19 and TRBJ2-1, reads DGGITQSPKYLFRKEGQNVTLSCEQNLNHDAMYWYRQDPGQGLRLIYYSQIVNDFQKGDIAEGYSVSREKKESFPLTVTSAQKNPTAFYLCASSPYRTSIVDEQFFGPGTRLTVL.

The CDR3 DNA is TGTGCCAGCATCCCGCGGGGGCGCGATGAGCAGTTCTTC. Translation gives CASIPRGRDEQFF. The chain has TRBV11-1 and TRBJ2-1, with D perhaps matching TRBD2 (7 bases). V was shortened by 7 bases and J by 8 bases, with 15 bases between the two germline ends. This CDR3 is 13 amino acids long. The germline V gene encodes CDR1 SGHAT and CDR2 FQDESV (reference sequence).

The rearrangement joins TRBV29-1 to TRBJ2-1, with a tentative D call TRBD1 (6 bases). CDR1 SQVTM and CDR2 ANQGSEA come from the germline V gene. The length of the CDR3 is 16 residues. Trimming took off 7 bases at V and 3 bases at J, with 22 bases between the two ends. The CDR3 sequence: CSGVVRLGQNYNEQFF. The CDR3 DNA follows: TGCAGCGGAGTGGTCCGGCTCGGACAGAACTACAATGAGCAGTTCTTC.

This rearrangement joins TRBV7-6 to TRBJ1-1; 9 nucleotides align to TRBD1. Per germline, CDR1 SGHVS and CDR2 FNYEAQ. The CDR3 sequence is 16 residues long. V gave up 4 bases and J gave up 12 bases; unmatched junction bases: 18. The CDR3 DNA reads as TGTGCCAGCAGCTCCCCATGGGTGGGACAGGGAGGTAGAACTTTCTTT. This encodes CASSSPWVGQGGRTFF.

This chain connects TRBV7-9 to TRBJ2-7; 7 nucleotides agree with TRBD1. Looked up from germline, CDR1 is SEHNR and CDR2 is FQNEAQ (reference sequence). The CDR3 totals 14 residues. The V and J ends lost 5 bases and 5 bases, in that order; junction bases with no gene match: 9. The CDR3 DNA is TGTGCCAGCAGCACCCGGCAGGGGGACAACGAGCAGTACTTC. Its translation is CASSTRQGDNEQYF. The variable domain in full, with the rest retrieved from reference TRBV7-9 and TRBJ2-7, is DTGVSQNPRHKITKRGQNVTFRCDPISEHNRLYWYRQTLGQGPEFLTYFQNEAQLEKSRLLSDRFSAERPKGSFSTLEIQRTEQGDSAMYLCASSTRQGDNEQYFGPGTRLTVT.

The chain couples TRBV6-1 to TRBJ2-3, with TRBD1 matching 9 bases. The V segment lost 2 bases and the J segment 9 bases; nucleotides outside the gene matches: 6. CDR1 is MNHNS, CDR2 SASEGT, per germline. CDR3 length: 14 residues. The CDR3 region has the DNA TGTGCCAGCAGTGAAAACAGGGGGCTTGGAACGCAGTATTTT. Its protein product is CASSENRGLGTQYF.

This clone was found a few times. This chain links TRBV5-1 with TRBJ2-2; 10 nucleotides line up with TRBD1. The V and J ends lost 5 bases and 3 bases, in that order; junction bases with no gene match: 4. Germline V gene data show CDR1 as SGHRS and CDR2 as YFSETQ. The CDR3 is made up of 15 amino acids. The CDR3 here is CASRPGQGDTGELFF. CDR3 bases: TGCGCCAGCAGACCCGGACAGGGGGACACCGGGGAGCTGTTTTTT.

The chain combines TRBV28 with TRBJ2-2; 7 positions agree with TRBD1. Germline V gene data show CDR1 as MDHEN and CDR2 as SYDVKM. The CDR3 runs 13 residues. The V segment lost 6 bases and the J segment 7 bases; nucleotides outside the gene matches: 5. Here the CDR3 DNA reads TGTGCCAGCAGAGACAGGGTGGTCGGGGAGCTGTTTTTT. Its translation is CASRDRVVGELFF.

The rearrangement links TRBV27 to TRBJ2-5; 8 nucleotides line up with TRBD1. The germline V gene encodes CDR1 MNHEY and CDR2 SMNVEV (reference sequence). This CDR3 comprises 14 residues. The V and J ends lost 5 bases and 5 bases, in that order; junction bases with no gene match: 7. In DNA form, the CDR3 reads TGTGCCAGCAGTGCCCGGACAGGGATGGAGACCCAGTACTTC. It is translated as CASSARTGMETQYF.

The chain recombines TRBV21-1 with TRBJ2-3; TRBD1 was called by the table and not checked on the DNA. TRBV21-1 is flagged as a pseudogene. This CDR3 is 17 amino acids long. CDR3 loop: CASSKEHTGLDIDTQYF. DNA for the CDR3: TGTGCCAGCAGCAAAGAACACACAGGGTTAGATATAGATACGCAGTATTTT.

The rearrangement uses TRBV10-3 and TRBJ1-6; no definite D call. This CDR3 has 16 residues. V lost 0 bases and J 6 bases, leaving 12 bases between the germline ends. The germline gives CDR1 ENHRY, CDR2 SYGVKD. CDR3 in amino acids: CAISESGGLGNSPLHF. As DNA, the CDR3 is TGTGCCATCAGTGAGTCGGGAGGGCTCGGTAATTCACCCCTCCACTTT.

J is TRBJ2-1 and V is TRBV30, with a weak D call TRBD1 (6 bases). Germline CDR1 is GTSNPN and CDR2 is SVGIG (reference sequence). The germline V and J ends were trimmed by 2 bases and 3 bases, with 14 bases remaining between them. This CDR3 contains 15 residues. In DNA form, the CDR3 reads TGTGCCTGGAGTCGAGTCTCAGGGGACTACAATGAGCAGTTCTTC. The encoded protein is CAWSRVSGDYNEQFF. Using reference TRBV30 and TRBJ2-1 for the parts outside the CDR3, the full variable domain is SQTIHQWPATLVQPVGSPLSLECTVEGTSNPNLYWYRQAAGRGLQLLFYSVGIGQISSEVPQNLSASRPQDRQFILSSKKLLLSDSGFYLCAWSRVSGDYNEQFFGPGTRLTVL.

The chain links TRBV6-6 to TRBJ2-3; 13 positions match TRBD2. Per the germline V gene, CDR1 is MNHNY and CDR2 is SVGAGI (reference sequence). The CDR3 length is 16 residues. The V segment lost 6 bases and the J segment 5 bases; nucleotides outside the gene matches: 8. The CDR3: CASSFRLAGGIDTQYF. CDR3 DNA: TGTGCCAGCAGCTTCAGACTAGCGGGGGGCATAGATACGCAGTATTTT.

The chain employs TRBV30 and TRBJ1-6; 8 bases align to TRBD1. Germline V gene data show CDR1 as GTSNPN and CDR2 as SVGIG (reference sequence). After removal of 4 bases from V and 8 bases from J, the junction contained 7 bases not matched to a gene. The CDR3 has 14 amino acids. CDR3 amino acids: CAWTGGRDDSPLHF. As DNA, the CDR3 is TGTGCCTGGACAGGGGGCAGGGATGATTCACCCCTCCACTTT.

The J gene is TRBJ2-1, the V gene TRBV5-1; D may be TRBD1 (5 bases). Germline loops: CDR1 SGHRS, CDR2 YFSETQ. The CDR3 loop spans 17 amino acids. V lost 0 bases, J lost 7 bases, and 20 bases lay in between. The CDR3 spells CASSLGSGGATDNEQFF. DNA for the CDR3: TGCGCCAGCAGCTTGGGCTCCGGTGGGGCCACTGATAATGAGCAGTTCTTC. The variable domain in full, with the rest retrieved from reference TRBV5-1 and TRBJ2-1, is KAGVTQTPRYLIKTRGQQVTLSCSPISGHRSVSWYQQTPGQGLQFLFEYFSETQRNKGNFPGRFSGRQFSNSRSEMNVSTLELGDSALYLCASSLGSGGATDNEQFFGPGTRLTVL.

V and J are TRBV6-5 and TRBJ1-2; TRBD1 aligns across 12 bases. The trim removed 6 bases at V and 8 bases at J, leaving 10 bases unmatched. This CDR3 contains 15 residues. Looked up from germline, CDR1 is MNHEY and CDR2 is SVGAGI. The CDR3 nucleotides read TGTGCCAGCAGCCACTGGGACAGGGGGCTTGTAGGCTACACCTTC. Residues: CASSHWDRGLVGYTF.

The chain employs TRBV30 and TRBJ1-3; no firm D call. With 2 bases removed from V and 0 bases from J, the gap between germline ends came to 8 bases. Germline-derived CDR1 and CDR2 are GTSNPN and SVGIG (reference sequence). The CDR3 is 14 residues long. CDR3 nucleotides: TGTGCCTGGAGTCCCGGGATCTCTGGAAACACCATATATTTT. It codes for CAWSPGISGNTIYF.

The V gene is TRBV5-6, the J gene TRBJ2-1, with D possibly TRBD2 on 5 matching bases. The CDR3 length is 15 residues. V was shortened by 0 bases and J by 0 bases, with 7 bases between the two germline ends. The germline V gene has CDR1 SGHDT and CDR2 YYEEEE. This chain's CDR3 is CASSLVGSSYNEQFF. The CDR3 DNA sequence: TGTGCCAGCAGCTTGGTAGGGAGCTCCTACAATGAGCAGTTCTTC.

This chain links TRBV10-3 with TRBJ2-1; D might be TRBD2 (6 bases). This CDR3 spans 16 amino acids. Per the germline V gene, CDR1 is ENHRY and CDR2 is SYGVKD. V was clipped by 0 bases and J by 10 bases, with 19 bases between them. CDR3 bases: TGTGCCATCAGTGAGTCGGTGATGAGACTAGGAATGGAGCAGTTCTTC. Translating gives CAISESVMRLGMEQFF.